Here is one T cell receptor beta chain with its context. TCRdb ran MiXCR on the 5' RACE reads and lists one entry per CDR3 protein. Altogether 250,000 or so distinct CDR3 sequences are present, roughly a tenth being singletons, with the ten largest covering roughly 2.5%. These data come from a study of CD8 T cells in ankylosing spondylitis. Germline V gene sequence: CDR1 LGHDT, CDR2 YNNKEL (reference sequence). CDR3 length: 16 residues. Trimming took off 0 bases at V and 2 bases at J, with 13 bases between the two ends. The J gene is TRBJ2-5, the V gene TRBV3-1, with a tentative D call TRBD1 (6 bases). This TCR was recovered from a male donor with ankylosing spondylitis or in good health (not recorded which). Sequencing was carried out using blood, either unsorted or a sorted T cell fraction (not recorded which). For the CDR3, the DNA is TGTGCCAGCAGCCAAGAGCGCAGGGGAATTCAAGAGACCCAGTACTTC. Its protein product is CASSQERRGIQETQYF.